This T cell receptor beta chain was sequenced during a study of CD8+ T cells in alopecia areata. Those with alopecia areata gave lesional scalp punch biopsies and peripheral blood. Sorted out of PBMCs were CD4+ T cells and CD8+ T cells. Extraction of RNA preceded its reverse transcription into cDNA, which served as the sequencing template. Some clones are missing from TCRdb's copy, which holds only in-frame ones; the method was immunoSEQ multiplex PCR. The repertoire holds 95,000 to 150,000 clones, around 45% seen once, with more than 9% in the top ten. The CDR3 sequence is 12 residues long. V shed 2 bases, J shed 5 bases, and the junction held 2 bases outside the gene matches. The V gene's germline CDR1 is SQVTM and CDR2 ANQGSEA. Study conclusions and caveats: For lesional scalp, especially alopecia totalis/universalis, clonality was higher than in normal scalp.

Regarding this clone: Antigen specificity is unknown.

The chain employs TRBV29-1 and TRBJ2-7; 8 positions match TRBD1. Material for sequencing was NKG2D-low CD8+ T cells sorted from blood. This clonotype was sampled from a human donor with alopecia areata. This CDR3 reads CSVEQGADEQYF. CDR3 nucleotide sequence: TGCAGCGTTGAACAGGGGGCGGACGAGCAGTACTTC.